These 27 T cell receptor beta chains share one sample of origin, sequenced in a study of identical twins. TCRdb re-called the 5' RACE reads through MiXCR, storing one row per CDR3 protein. The table records 210,000 or so distinct CDR3 sequences, 7.5% of them present only once. This sample was also put to use in a study of yellow fever vaccine responses in identical twins.

The sequencing input was memory (CD45RO+) T cells sorted from blood. These receptors all stem from a woman between 18 and 30 years old in good health.

This clonotype was picked up many times. V usage is TRBV20-1 and J usage is TRBJ1-2; no definite D call. Germline CDR1 DFQATT, CDR2 SNEGSKA (reference sequence). There are 12 residues in the CDR3. V shed 6 bases and J shed 1 base, with 9 bases lying between them. CDR3 in DNA: TGCAGTGCCCTACAGAGTAACTATGGCTACACCTTC. This sequence encodes CSALQSNYGYTF.

This clonotype was observed a few times. The chain combines TRBV4-1 with TRBJ1-4, with 9 positions matching TRBD1. Germline V CDR1 and CDR2: MGHRA, YSYEKL. Germline trimming cut 2 bases from V and 3 bases from J; bases unmatched to any gene: 13. There are 19 residues in the CDR3. The CDR3 region is CASSQTRDRAPRANEKLFF. CDR3 DNA sequence: TGCGCCAGCAGCCAAACCCGGGACAGGGCGCCGAGAGCTAATGAAAAACTGTTTTTT.

V is TRBV20-1 and J is TRBJ2-3; D is possibly TRBD1 or TRBD2 (5 bases each). V dropped 3 bases and J dropped 11 bases, with 18 bases sitting between them. CDR3 size: 13 residues. Germline V gene sequence: CDR1 DFQATT, CDR2 SNEGSKA (reference sequence). In DNA form, the CDR3 reads TGCAGTGCTAGTTCCGGGACGCCTCCTTTGCAGTATTTT. As protein: CSASSGTPPLQYF.

The V gene is TRBV5-1, the J gene TRBJ2-7, with TRBD1 identical over 9 bases. The CDR3 contains 14 residues. Germline-derived CDR1 and CDR2 are SGHRS and YFSETQ. Germline trimming cut 3 bases from V and 5 bases from J; bases unmatched to any gene: 6. CDR3 region: CASSSGQGTHEQYF. The CDR3 DNA reads as TGCGCCAGCAGCTCGGGACAGGGAACCCACGAGCAGTACTTC.

The sample holds many counts of this clonotype. This chain links TRBV9 with TRBJ2-1, with 9 nucleotides matching TRBD2. Germline V lookup: CDR1 SGDLS, CDR2 YYNGEE. CDR3 length: 18 amino acids. Trimming cost V 0 bases and J 0 bases; bases outside gene matches: 7. In nucleotides, the CDR3 is TGTGCCAGCAGCGTAGCTCCGGCGGGAGGGGGCTCCTACAATGAGCAGTTCTTC. Residues: CASSVAPAGGGSYNEQFF.

This clonotype showed up just a few times. The chain employs TRBV15 and TRBJ2-7; 7 nucleotides align to TRBD1. With V trimmed by 11 bases and J by 1 base, 8 bases remained unmatched. Germline V lookup: CDR1 LNHNV, CDR2 YYDKDF (reference sequence). CDR3 size: 13 residues. The CDR3 DNA sequence: TGTGCCTCGGCGCAGGGGGTTTCCTACGAGCAGTACTTC. This translates into CASAQGVSYEQYF.

The CDR3 DNA is TGTGCCAGCAGTTTACCTTCGGCGGGAGGTTTTTCCAGGGAGCTGTTTTTT. This encodes CASSLPSAGGFSRELFF. The chain combines TRBV28 with TRBJ2-2, with 8 bases lining up with TRBD2. Looked up from germline, CDR1 is MDHEN and CDR2 is SYDVKM. Germline trimming cut 2 bases from V and 9 bases from J; bases unmatched to any gene: 14. The CDR3 is 17 residues long. Filled out from reference TRBV28 and TRBJ2-2, the complete variable domain reads DVKVTQSSRYLVKRTGEKVFLECVQDMDHENMFWYRQDPGLGLRLIYFSYDVKMKEKGDIPEGYSVSREKKERFSLILESASTNQTSMYLCASSLPSAGGFSRELFFGEGSRLTVL.

This clonotype was seen a handful of times. This chain joins TRBV6-1 and TRBJ1-3; D is possibly TRBD1 (6 bases). Germline V gives CDR1 MNHNS, CDR2 SASEGT. This CDR3 has 14 amino acids. Between the trimmed V and J ends, which lost 6 bases and 0 bases, there was a span of 9 bases. The DNA for the CDR3 is TGTGCCAGCAGCTGGGACACCTCTGGAAACACCATATATTTT. Amino acids: CASSWDTSGNTIYF.

This clonotype was detected only a few times. The gene calls are TRBV12-3 or TRBV12-4 and TRBJ1-5, with D tentatively TRBD1 (6 bases). The V gene lost 4 bases and the J gene lost 3 bases, with 10 bases spanning the gap. There are 14 residues in the CDR3. The CDR3 here is CASSSTGNNQPQHF. In DNA, the CDR3 is TGTGCCAGCAGTTCGACAGGCAACAATCAGCCCCAGCATTTT.

The V call is TRBV6-6, the J call TRBJ1-1; TRBD1 matches 7 bases. Germline V CDR1 and CDR2: MNHNY, SVGAGI (reference sequence). This CDR3 contains 13 residues. Trimming cost V 6 bases and J 6 bases; bases outside gene matches: 7. CDR3 in amino acids: CASRGTVEPEAFF. DNA for the CDR3: TGTGCCAGCAGGGGGACAGTAGAACCTGAAGCTTTCTTT.

The V gene is TRBV5-6, the J gene TRBJ2-5; 12 bases match TRBD2. The CDR3 is 15 residues long. CDR1 is SGHDT, CDR2 YYEEEE, per germline. V dropped 4 bases and J dropped 4; count of bases not matched to a gene: 5. DNA of the CDR3: TGTGCCAGCAGCCGGCCGGGACTAGCGGGAGAGACCCAGTACTTC. It translates to CASSRPGLAGETQYF.

There are a few counts of this clonotype. In DNA form, the CDR3 reads TGTGCCACCTCGAGTCTGATCTCCTACGAGCAGTACTTC. It specifies CATSSLISYEQYF. The chain uses TRBV15 and TRBJ2-7; D is unclear. Between the trimmed V and J ends, which lost 8 bases and 0 bases, there was a span of 11 bases. CDR1 and CDR2 from the germline V gene are LNHNV and YYDKDF (reference sequence). CDR3 length: 13 amino acids.

This clonotype has ten or more counts. The chain couples TRBV5-1 to TRBJ2-1, with D tentatively TRBD1 or TRBD2 (5 bases each). Germline V gene lookup returns CDR1 SGHRS and CDR2 YFSETQ. Between the trimmed V and J ends, which lost 0 bases and 10 bases, there was a span of 8 bases. CDR3 size: 12 residues. The DNA of the CDR3 is TGCGCCAGCAGCTTGGAAGGGGACGAGCAGTTCTTC. Translating it yields CASSLEGDEQFF.

The chain combines TRBV7-2 with TRBJ2-3; D is undetermined. This CDR3 has 14 amino acids. Trimming cost V 3 bases and J 4 bases, with 11 bases left between them. Germline CDR1 reads SGHTA; CDR2 reads FQGNSA. CDR3 loop: CASSFSRNADTQYF. The CDR3 DNA reads as TGTGCCAGCAGCTTCTCACGCAACGCAGATACGCAGTATTTT. The variable domain in full, completed from reference TRBV7-2 and TRBJ2-3, reads GAGVSQSPSNKVTEKGKDVELRCDPISGHTALYWYRQSLGQGLEFLIYFQGNSAPDKSGLPSDRFSAERTGGSVSTLTIQRTQQEDSAVYLCASSFSRNADTQYFGPGTRLTVL.

This clonotype has more than one count but fewer than ten. The rearrangement links TRBV30 to TRBJ2-2; perhaps TRBD1 as D (6 bases). V was cut by 4 bases and J by 5 bases, with 8 bases left in between. From germline, CDR1 is GTSNPN and CDR2 SVGIG (reference sequence). The CDR3 sequence is 12 residues long. In DNA form, the CDR3 reads TGTGCCTGGATTCAGGGGACCGGGGAGCTGTTTTTT. Translated: CAWIQGTGELFF.

This sequence joins TRBV7-3 and TRBJ2-2, with D hard to call. Per germline, CDR1 SGHTA and CDR2 FQGTGA. CDR3 length: 12 residues. Between the trimmed V and J ends, which lost 1 base and 8 bases, there was a span of 5 bases. CDR3: CASSLMGGELFF. In DNA form, the CDR3 reads TGTGCCAGCAGCTTAATGGGGGGGGAGCTGTTTTTT.

The chain employs TRBV19 and TRBJ1-6; 10 bases are a match to TRBD1. The V gene's germline CDR1 is LNHDA and CDR2 SQIVND (reference sequence). CDR3 length: 13 residues. V lost 10 bases to trimming and J lost 7 bases; unmatched junction nucleotides: 4. The CDR3 DNA sequence: TGTGCCACCTCGGACAGGGGGAATTCACCCCTCCACTTT. As protein: CATSDRGNSPLHF.

This clonotype was counted a few times. The chain couples TRBV10-3 to TRBJ2-3; D is possibly TRBD2 (7 bases). CDR1 is ENHRY, CDR2 SYGVKD, per germline. The germline V and J ends were trimmed by 11 bases and 0 bases, with 12 bases remaining between them. CDR3 size: 13 residues. CDR3 in amino acids: CALGGASTDTQYF. For the CDR3, the DNA is TGTGCCCTGGGGGGGGCTAGCACAGATACGCAGTATTTT.

Many counts were recorded for this clonotype. The J gene is TRBJ1-1, the V gene TRBV5-1; D call uncertain. Trimming took off 5 bases at V and 4 bases at J, with 12 bases between the two ends. This CDR3 comprises 13 residues. From germline, CDR1 is SGHRS and CDR2 YFSETQ. The CDR3 DNA reads as TGCGCCAGCAGGTTAGACTCCAGCACTGAAGCTTTCTTT. It translates to CASRLDSSTEAFF. Variable domain in full (rest from reference TRBV5-1 and TRBJ1-1): KAGVTQTPRYLIKTRGQQVTLSCSPISGHRSVSWYQQTPGQGLQFLFEYFSETQRNKGNFPGRFSGRQFSNSRSEMNVSTLELGDSALYLCASRLDSSTEAFFGQGTRLTVV.

Of note for this clonotype: Given a much more abundant clone one base away, this may be a read error. The rearrangement links TRBV3-1 to TRBJ2-7; 9 nucleotides agree with TRBD1. Germline V gene data show CDR1 as LGHDT and CDR2 as YNNKEL (reference sequence). This CDR3 contains 15 residues. CDR3 bases: TGTGCCAGCTGCCATCGGACAGGGGCAGTCTACGAGCAGTACTTC. Protein sequence: CASCHRTGAVYEQYF.

This clonotype was seen many times. The chain links TRBV5-1 to TRBJ2-1, with D maybe TRBD2 (6 bases). V was trimmed by 2 bases and J by 4 bases, leaving 13 bases between them. The germline gives CDR1 SGHRS, CDR2 YFSETQ. The CDR3 extends over 15 amino acids. The CDR3 region is CASSLGGAVYNEQFF. The CDR3 nucleotides read TGCGCCAGCAGCTTAGGAGGGGCGGTGTACAATGAGCAGTTCTTC.

This clonotype was observed at least ten times. The J gene is TRBJ2-3, the V gene TRBV29-1; tentatively, D is TRBD2 (5 bases). Germline V gene lookup returns CDR1 SQVTM and CDR2 ANQGSEA. CDR3 size: 13 residues. Trimming removed 0 bases at V and 6 bases at J, with 10 bases between. The CDR3 is CSVEDPGGDTQYF. The CDR3 region has the DNA TGCAGCGTTGAAGATCCAGGCGGGGATACGCAGTATTTT.

This clonotype was picked up many times. This chain connects TRBV12-3 or TRBV12-4 to TRBJ2-4, with no clear D. The CDR3 sequence is 17 residues long. Trimming took 5 bases from V and 0 from J, leaving 17 bases between them. The CDR3 DNA sequence: TGTGCCAGCAGTGCTCGCCCGGCCCTACTAGCCAAAAACATTCAGTACTTC. Its translation: CASSARPALLAKNIQYF.

This clonotype was detected many times. The J gene is TRBJ2-2, the V gene TRBV3-1; D gene ambiguous. This CDR3 has 15 residues. The V end lost 1 base, the J end lost 4 bases, and 10 bases lay between the germline ends. Looked up from germline, CDR1 is LGHDT and CDR2 is YNNKEL (reference sequence). CDR3 DNA: TGTGCCAGCAGCCAAGTCATAGTCTCCACCGGGGAGCTGTTTTTT. Amino acids: CASSQVIVSTGELFF. Variable domain in full (rest from reference TRBV3-1 and TRBJ2-2): DTAVSQTPKYLVTQMGNDKSIKCEQNLGHDTMYWYKQDSKKFLKIMFSYNNKELIINETVPNRFSPKSPDKAHLNLHINSLELGDSAVYFCASSQVIVSTGELFFGEGSRLTVL.

The sample holds many counts of this clonotype. The V and J genes are TRBV12-3 or TRBV12-4 and TRBJ1-5; D is uncertain. Trimming took 3 bases from V and 4 from J, leaving 4 bases between them. The CDR3 contains 12 residues. The CDR3 nucleotides are TGTGCCAGCAGTTTGGGGAATCAGCCCCAGCATTTT. It specifies CASSLGNQPQHF.

There are many counts of this clonotype. This chain uses TRBV20-1 with TRBJ1-1; the match to TRBD1 covers 10 bases. Trimming removed 3 bases from V and 9 bases from J; junction bases left unmatched: 7. The CDR3 is 13 amino acids. From germline, CDR1 is DFQATT and CDR2 SNEGSKA (reference sequence). The DNA for the CDR3 is TGCAGTGCTAGCCGAATCGACAGGGGGCAAGCTTTCTTT. Translating it yields CSASRIDRGQAFF.

This chain uses TRBV3-1 with TRBJ2-7; 7 positions agree with TRBD1. Germline lookup yields CDR1 LGHDT and CDR2 YNNKEL (reference sequence). J gave up 1 base and V 0 bases, and 3 bases lay outside the gene matches. This CDR3 has 15 residues. CDR3 DNA: TGTGCCAGCAGCCAAGAGCCCAGGGGGTCCTACGAGCAGTACTTC. As protein: CASSQEPRGSYEQYF.